Following are 18 T cell receptor beta chains from one sample sequenced in a study of T-cell reconstitution after alpha-beta-depleted transplantation in children (dated by TCRdb to about 2016). The library was obtained by PCR. TCRdb records Illumina HiSeq 2500 as the sequencer. TCR library preparation used molecular barcoding, with unique molecular identifiers applied to normalize quantification of the TCRbeta repertoire. The public reads were reprocessed in TCRdb via fastp at Q25 and MiXCR, keeping in-frame beta chains. Every entry covers one CDR3 protein and lists the most common genes and DNA from its rows. The sample table shows about 540,000 distinct CDR3 sequences, and roughly 18% are seen once. The top ten constitute around 3.3% of the sample. The sample was PBMCs from the stem cell graft donor, taken from the stem cell graft. The receptors come from a human donor who donated a stem cell graft to a child with acute lymphoblastic leukemia.

This clonotype came up a few times. This rearrangement joins TRBV6-4 to TRBJ2-3; TRBD2 might be the D (5 bases). Germline CDR1 MRHNA, CDR2 SNTAGT. The CDR3 totals 16 residues. The V end was cut by 8 bases, the J end by 3 bases, with 21 bases between. The CDR3: CASGLEEGSPTDTQYF. The CDR3 nucleotides read TGTGCCAGCGGGCTCGAAGAGGGTAGCCCAACAGATACGCAGTATTTT.

V gene TRBV11-2 combines with J gene TRBJ2-7; unclear D gene. Per germline, CDR1 SGHAT and CDR2 FQNNGV. The CDR3 consists of 14 residues. V lost 4 bases to trimming and J lost 2 bases, with 12 bases between them. The CDR3: CASSSTAVTYEQYF. As DNA, the CDR3 is TGTGCCAGCAGCTCAACGGCAGTTACCTACGAGCAGTACTTC.

This clonotype turned up a few times. The chain uses TRBV30 and TRBJ1-1; maybe TRBD1 (5 bases). V lost 3 bases to trimming and J lost 11 bases, with 10 bases between them. CDR3 size: 10 residues. The germline CDR1 and CDR2 sequences are GTSNPN and SVGIG (reference sequence). CDR3 nucleotide sequence: TGTGCCTGGAGAAGGGGAGAGGCTTTCTTT. It codes for CAWRRGEAFF.

The chain combines TRBV6-2 or TRBV6-3 with TRBJ1-2; 7 bases match TRBD1. Trimming cost V 6 bases and J 8 bases; bases outside gene matches: 9. The germline V gene has CDR1 MNHEY and CDR2 SVGEGT. The length of the CDR3 is 13 residues. CDR3 protein: CASSTTGAGGYTF. CDR3 coding DNA: TGTGCCAGCAGCACAACAGGGGCGGGGGGCTACACCTTC.

This clonotype was seen ten or more times. The rearrangement links TRBV7-9 to TRBJ1-1; D is possibly TRBD1 (6 bases). The germline V gene has CDR1 SEHNR and CDR2 FQNEAQ (reference sequence). Trimming left V 2 bases short and J 5 bases short, with 15 bases between. The length of the CDR3 is 15 residues. CDR3 region: CASSLNTGQLTEAFF. CDR3 bases: TGTGCCAGCAGCTTAAATACAGGGCAATTGACTGAAGCTTTCTTT. The whole variable domain, remainder taken from reference TRBV7-9 and TRBJ1-1, is DTGVSQNPRHKITKRGQNVTFRCDPISEHNRLYWYRQTLGQGPEFLTYFQNEAQLEKSRLLSDRFSAERPKGSFSTLEIQRTEQGDSAMYLCASSLNTGQLTEAFFGQGTRLTVV.

With respect to this clonotype: One end of the junction varies from germline; a read error may be responsible. V and J are TRBV3-1 and TRBJ2-3; weak D call: TRBD2 (5 bases). There are 15 residues in the CDR3. The germline V gene has CDR1 LGHDT and CDR2 YNNKEL (reference sequence). The CDR3 region has the DNA TGTGCCAGCAGCTTGGGAGACGGGATAGCAGATACGCACTATTTT. Amino acids: CASSLGDGIADTHYF.

With respect to this clonotype: A much larger clone differs by one base, so this may be a read error. The CDR3 reads CASNGDTGELFF. CDR3 in DNA: TGTGCCAGCAACGGGGACACCGGGGAGCTGTTTTTT. The chain has TRBV7-9 and TRBJ2-2; TRBD2 might be the D (5 bases). Germline V gene lookup returns CDR1 SEHNR and CDR2 FQNEAQ (reference sequence). V lost 7 bases and J 3 bases, leaving 6 bases between the germline ends. The CDR3 is 12 residues long.

This sequence joins TRBV5-6 and TRBJ1-2, with a tentative D call TRBD1 (6 bases). Germline V CDR1 and CDR2: SGHDT, YYEEEE. V was pared by 1 base and J by 5 bases, with 15 bases between. This CDR3 has 15 amino acids. This CDR3 reads CASSLWSGGAYGYTF. The CDR3 DNA is TGTGCCAGCAGCTTGTGGTCCGGGGGGGCGTATGGCTACACCTTC.

The chain recombines TRBV5-1 with TRBJ2-3; 9 nucleotides align to TRBD2. The CDR3 runs 15 residues. The germline V gene has CDR1 SGHRS and CDR2 YFSETQ. After removal of 2 bases from V and 10 bases from J, the junction contained 11 bases not matched to a gene. Written as DNA, the CDR3 is TGCGCCAGCAGCTTTGGGGATAGCGGGAGTGCCGCGCAGTATTTT. Translating gives CASSFGDSGSAAQYF. The whole variable domain, remainder taken from reference TRBV5-1 and TRBJ2-3, is KAGVTQTPRYLIKTRGQQVTLSCSPISGHRSVSWYQQTPGQGLQFLFEYFSETQRNKGNFPGRFSGRQFSNSRSEMNVSTLELGDSALYLCASSFGDSGSAAQYFGPGTRLTVL.

The CDR3 coding sequence is TGTGCCAGCAACCCAGGTCGCGACACCGGGGAGCTGTTTTTT. Amino acid sequence: CASNPGRDTGELFF. The V call is TRBV7-9, the J call TRBJ2-2; D ambiguous. Germline V gives CDR1 SEHNR, CDR2 FQNEAQ (reference sequence). This CDR3 is built from 14 residues. Deletions cut 7 bases from V and 3 bases from J, with 12 bases between.

This clonotype was detected a few times. The J gene is TRBJ1-5, the V gene TRBV5-1, with D possibly being TRBD1 (6 bases). Germline-derived CDR1 and CDR2 are SGHRS and YFSETQ. The CDR3 spans 14 residues. V gave up 3 bases and J gave up 5 bases, with 12 bases separating them. The CDR3 DNA is TGCGCCAGCAGCTCGCGGGCAGGGGATCAGCCCCAGCATTTT. Translating it yields CASSSRAGDQPQHF.

This clonotype was recorded a few times. CDR3: CASRGGSPSNEKLFF. The DNA for the CDR3 is TGTGCCAGCAGGGGAGGCAGCCCCTCTAATGAAAAACTGTTTTTT. V and J are TRBV4-2 and TRBJ1-4; D is unclear. The germline gives CDR1 LGHNA, CDR2 YNFKEQ. V lost 6 bases and J 3 bases, leaving 14 bases between the germline ends. The CDR3 consists of 15 residues.

This clonotype was picked up many times. The genes are TRBV20-1 and TRBJ2-3; 14 positions agree with TRBD2. Germline V CDR1 and CDR2: DFQATT, SNEGSKA (reference sequence). The J segment lost 5 bases and the V segment lost 3 bases, leaving 4 bases of the junction unmatched. The CDR3 has 15 amino acids. The CDR3 nucleotides are TGCAGTGCTAGGACTAGCGGGAGGGCCGGAGATACGCAGTATTTT. Translation gives CSARTSGRAGDTQYF.

The chain carries TRBV2 and TRBJ1-5; 8 bases match TRBD1. The CDR3 contains 15 residues. Germline values: CDR1 SNHLY, CDR2 FYNNEI. V lost 10 bases to trimming and J lost 3 bases; unmatched junction nucleotides: 11. CDR3 sequence reads: CATSLGTGYNQPQHF. CDR3 nucleotide sequence: TGTGCCACCTCACTTGGGACAGGTTACAATCAGCCCCAGCATTTT. The full variable domain, rest sourced from reference TRBV2 and TRBJ1-5, is EPEVTQTPSHQVTQMGQEVILRCVPISNHLYFYWYRQILGQKVEFLVSFYNNEISEKSEIFDDQFSVERPDGSNFTLKIRSTKLEDSAMYFCATSLGTGYNQPQHFGDGTRLSIL.

The rearrangement uses TRBV5-1 and TRBJ2-1; weak D call: TRBD2 (5 bases). The CDR3 extends over 14 amino acids. V lost 2 bases, J lost 2 bases, and 8 bases lay in between. CDR1 and CDR2 from the germline V gene are SGHRS and YFSETQ. CDR3 protein: CASSFGMAYNEQFF. CDR3 nucleotides: TGCGCCAGCAGCTTCGGGATGGCCTACAATGAGCAGTTCTTC.

The chain employs TRBV20-1 and TRBJ2-7; D gene ambiguous. The germline CDR1 and CDR2 sequences are DFQATT and SNEGSKA (reference sequence). The CDR3 is made up of 13 amino acids. The ends were cut back, 6 bases at V and 3 bases at J, with 15 bases in the middle. Here the CDR3 reads CSAPDGVHYEQYF. The DNA of the CDR3 is TGCAGTGCCCCGGACGGAGTGCACTACGAGCAGTACTTC.

This clonotype was counted ten times or more. The chain links TRBV20-1 to TRBJ2-7, with D uncertain. CDR1 and CDR2 (germline): DFQATT, SNEGSKA (reference sequence). This CDR3 spans 14 amino acids. The V gene lost 2 bases and the J gene lost 3 bases, with 14 bases spanning the gap. CDR3 DNA sequence: TGCAGTGCTAGACGTTCTGGGGAAATCTACGAGCAGTACTTC. Protein product: CSARRSGEIYEQYF.

The rearrangement links TRBV3-1 to TRBJ1-3; 9 nucleotides agree with TRBD1. V trimming: 3 bases; J trimming: 3 bases; junction bases outside the gene matches: 12. This CDR3 is built from 18 residues. Germline CDR1 and CDR2: LGHDT and YNNKEL (reference sequence). CDR3 in amino acids: CASSQQDRGQGFGNTIYF. Here the CDR3 DNA reads TGTGCCAGCAGCCAGCAAGACAGGGGACAGGGCTTTGGAAACACCATATATTTT.